This TCR beta chain was identified during a study of cytomegalovirus exposure and HLA in healthy donors. With 4 bases clipped from V and 3 bases from J, the junction kept 7 bases outside the gene matches. Germline assignment: CDR1 MNHNS and CDR2 SASEGT. The CDR3 has 15 amino acids. This clone occurred once. Measured with immunoSEQ multiplex PCR; TCRdb has only the in-frame clones, and not every one. In the table there are about 56,000 clones, roughly 95% of which are singletons. This receptor was identified in a young woman in good health and CMV-seronegative. This chain uses TRBV6-1 with TRBJ1-1; 8 positions agree with TRBD1. The sequenced sample consisted of PBMCs. CDR3 DNA: TGTGCCAGCAGTGCACGGACAGGGTCGTACACTGAAGCTTTCTTT. Amino acid sequence: CASSARTGSYTEAFF.